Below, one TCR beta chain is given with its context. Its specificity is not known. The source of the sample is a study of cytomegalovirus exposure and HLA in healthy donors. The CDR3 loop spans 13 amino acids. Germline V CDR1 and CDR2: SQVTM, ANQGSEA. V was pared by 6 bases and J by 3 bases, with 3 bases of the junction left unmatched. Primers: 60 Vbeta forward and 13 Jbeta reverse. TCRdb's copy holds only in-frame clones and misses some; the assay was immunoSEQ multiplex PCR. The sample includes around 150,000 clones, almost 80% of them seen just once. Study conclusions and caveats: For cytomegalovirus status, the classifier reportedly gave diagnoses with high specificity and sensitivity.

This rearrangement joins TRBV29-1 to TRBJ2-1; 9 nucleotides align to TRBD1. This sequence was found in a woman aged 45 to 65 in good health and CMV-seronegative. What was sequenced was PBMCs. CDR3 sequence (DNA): TGCAGCGTCGACAGGGGGTTCTACAATGAGCAGTTCTTC. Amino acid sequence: CSVDRGFYNEQFF.